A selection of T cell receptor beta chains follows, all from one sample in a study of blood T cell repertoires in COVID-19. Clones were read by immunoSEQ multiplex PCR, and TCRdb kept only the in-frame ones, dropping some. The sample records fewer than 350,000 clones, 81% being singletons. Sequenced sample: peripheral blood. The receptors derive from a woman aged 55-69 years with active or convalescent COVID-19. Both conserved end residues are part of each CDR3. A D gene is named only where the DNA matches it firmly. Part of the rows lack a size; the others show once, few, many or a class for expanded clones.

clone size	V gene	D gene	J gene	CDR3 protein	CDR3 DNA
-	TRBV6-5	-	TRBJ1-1	CASSRGSTEAFF	TGTGCCAGCAGTCGGGGGAGCACTGAAGCTTTCTTT
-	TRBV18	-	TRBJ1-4	CASSPFRGPTNEKLFF	TGTGCCAGCTCACCATTCAGGGGCCCGACTAATGAAAAACTGTTTTTT
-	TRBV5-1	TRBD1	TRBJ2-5	CASSLVDRGDETQYF	TGCGCCAGCAGCTTGGTGGACAGGGGGGACGAGACCCAGTACTTC
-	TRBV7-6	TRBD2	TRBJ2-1	CASSATGTITYNERFF	TGTGCCAGCAGCGCTACCGGGACTATAACCTACAATGAGCGGTTCTTC
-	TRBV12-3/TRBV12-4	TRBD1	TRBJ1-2	CASSADRNYGYTF	TGTGCCAGCAGTGCGGACAGGAACTATGGCTACACCTTC
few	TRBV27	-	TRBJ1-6	CASSLDLLSSYNSPLHF	TGTGCCAGCAGCCTGGACTTGTTGAGCTCCTATAATTCACCCCTCCACTTT
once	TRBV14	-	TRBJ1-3	CASTAGTGNTIYF	TGTGCCAGCACGGCGGGAACTGGAAACACCATATATTTT
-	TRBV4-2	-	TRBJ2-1	CASSQEVRGSYNEQFF	TGTGCCAGCAGCCAAGAGGTGCGGGGCTCCTACAATGAGCAGTTCTTC
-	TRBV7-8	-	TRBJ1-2	CASSPFRVGGDGVGNYGYTF	TGTGCCAGCAGCCCATTTAGGGTCGGGGGAGATGGTGTAGGAAACTATGGCTACACCTTC
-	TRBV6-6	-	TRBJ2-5	CASRGLRTGQETQYF	TGTGCCAGCCGGGGGCTTCGGACAGGCCAAGAGACCCAGTACTTC
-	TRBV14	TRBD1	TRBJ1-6	CASSPRDSPSPLHF	TGTGCCAGCAGCCCCCGGGACAGCCCGTCACCCCTCCACTTT
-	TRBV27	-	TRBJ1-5	CATGTFPQPQHF	TGTGCCACCGGGACTTTCCCCCAGCCCCAGCATTTT
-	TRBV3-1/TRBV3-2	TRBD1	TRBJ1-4	CASSQYTGGEKLFF	TGTGCCAGCAGCCAGTATACAGGGGGGGAAAAACTGTTTTTT
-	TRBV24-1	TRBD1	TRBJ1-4	CATSAADRAPSTRGLNEKLFF	TGTGCCACCAGTGCTGCGGACAGGGCCCCATCCACGCGGGGGCTTAATGAAAAACTGTTTTTT
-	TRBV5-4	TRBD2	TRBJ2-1	CASSLFLAGYNEQFF	TGTGCCAGCAGCTTGTTTCTAGCGGGGTACAATGAGCAGTTCTTC
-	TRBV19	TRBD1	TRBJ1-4	CASSSRGHTNEKLFF	TGTGCCAGTAGTAGCAGGGGGCATACTAATGAAAAACTGTTTTTT
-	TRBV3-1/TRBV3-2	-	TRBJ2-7	CASSQVTGSYEQYF	TGTGCCAGCAGCCAAGTTACAGGGTCCTACGAGCAGTACTTC
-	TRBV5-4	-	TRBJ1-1	CASSLDAASNTEAFF	TGTGCCAGCAGCCTAGACGCCGCCTCGAACACTGAAGCTTTCTTT
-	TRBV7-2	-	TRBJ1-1	CASSFSGGNTEAFF	TGTGCCAGCAGCTTTAGTGGAGGGAACACTGAAGCTTTCTTT
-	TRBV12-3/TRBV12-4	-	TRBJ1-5	CASSPGGNQPQHF	TGTGCCAGCAGTCCAGGGGGCAATCAGCCCCAGCATTTT
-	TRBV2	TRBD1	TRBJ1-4	CARRDRGLGKLFF	TGTGCCAGGAGGGACAGGGGGCTTGGAAAACTGTTTTTT
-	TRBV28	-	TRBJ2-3	CASSPGGLTDTQYF	TGTGCCAGCAGTCCCGGGGGACTGACAGATACGCAGTATTTT
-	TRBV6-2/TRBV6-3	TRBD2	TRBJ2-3	CASSRRLAGVPDTQYF	TGTGCCAGCAGTCGAAGACTAGCGGGGGTCCCAGATACGCAGTATTTT
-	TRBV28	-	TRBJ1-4	CASNPRGGLDEKLFF	TGTGCCAGCAACCCACGGGGGGGGCTGGATGAAAAACTGTTTTTT
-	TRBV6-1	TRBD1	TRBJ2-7	CASSERGQGFSYEQYF	TGTGCCAGCAGTGAACGGGGACAGGGGTTTTCCTACGAGCAGTACTTC
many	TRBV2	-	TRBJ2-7	CASGLRGRVYEQYF	TGTGCCAGCGGGCTGAGGGGGAGAGTCTACGAGCAGTACTTC
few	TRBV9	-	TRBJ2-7	CASGDVLAQYF	TGTGCCAGCGGCGACGTTCTGGCGCAGTACTTC
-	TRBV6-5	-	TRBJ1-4	CASSRNRAANEKLFF	TGTGCCAGCAGCCGGAACAGGGCGGCTAATGAAAAACTGTTTTTT
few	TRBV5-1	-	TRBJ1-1	CASSFQQGSHTEAFF	TGCGCCAGCAGCTTTCAACAGGGAAGTCACACTGAAGCTTTCTTT
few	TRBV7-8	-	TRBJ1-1	CASSLHGPGGTEAFF	TGTGCCAGCAGCTTACACGGTCCGGGGGGCACTGAAGCTTTCTTT
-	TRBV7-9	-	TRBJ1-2	CASSPTGTKFLPYGYTF	TGTGCCAGCAGCCCAACCGGGACAAAGTTCCTTCCCTATGGCTACACCTTC
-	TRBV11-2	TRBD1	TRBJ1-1	CAQRTGKNTEAFF	TGTGCCCAGCGGACAGGGAAGAACACTGAAGCTTTCTTT
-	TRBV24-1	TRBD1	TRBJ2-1	CATSDGDRGLLEQFF	TGTGCCACCAGTGATGGGGACAGGGGGCTGCTTGAGCAGTTCTTC
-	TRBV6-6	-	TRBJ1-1	CASSSAAREAFF	TGTGCCAGCAGTTCGGCAGCTAGAGAAGCTTTCTTT
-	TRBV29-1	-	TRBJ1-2	CSVAGRLAAGYTF	TGCAGCGTTGCAGGCAGGCTAGCCGCTGGCTACACCTTC
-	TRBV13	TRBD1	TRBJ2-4	CASSAQDRTQNIQYF	TGTGCCAGCAGTGCCCAGGACAGGACCCAAAACATTCAGTACTTC
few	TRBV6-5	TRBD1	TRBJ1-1	CASSTTGGTEAFF	TGTGCCAGCAGTACTACAGGGGGGACTGAAGCTTTCTTT
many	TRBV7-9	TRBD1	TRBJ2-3	CASSLPPPGGFTDTQYF	TGTGCCAGCAGCTTACCCCCGCCAGGGGGTTTCACAGATACGCAGTATTTT
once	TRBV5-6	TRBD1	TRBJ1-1	CASSLPLSGGTEAFF	TGTGCCAGCAGCTTGCCTCTTTCAGGGGGCACTGAAGCTTTCTTT
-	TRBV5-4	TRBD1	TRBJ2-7	CASSLTGGYEQYF	TGTGCCAGCAGCCTCACAGGGGGGTACGAGCAGTACTTC
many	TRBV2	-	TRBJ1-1	CASSERDGNTEAFF	TGTGCCAGCAGTGAGAGGGATGGGAACACTGAAGCTTTCTTT
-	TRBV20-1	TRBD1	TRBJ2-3	CSASGTDEKFLLPTDTQYF	TGCAGTGCTAGTGGGACAGACGAGAAGTTTTTATTGCCCACAGATACGCAGTATTTT
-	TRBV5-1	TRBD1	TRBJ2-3	CASSLVRGDRADTQYF	TGCGCCAGCAGCTTGGTCCGGGGGGACAGGGCAGATACGCAGTATTTT
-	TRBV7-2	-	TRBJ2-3	CASSFLPGHITDTQYF	TGTGCCAGCAGCTTCTTACCGGGACACATCACAGATACGCAGTATTTT
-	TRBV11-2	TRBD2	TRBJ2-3	CASRLSGGSTDTQYF	TGTGCCAGCAGATTGAGCGGGGGAAGCACAGATACGCAGTATTTT
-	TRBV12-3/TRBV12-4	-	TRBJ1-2	CASTAGGYGYTF	TGTGCCAGCACCGCGGGGGGCTATGGCTACACCTTC
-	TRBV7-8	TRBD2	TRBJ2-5	CASRVGTSGGLETQYF	TGTGCCAGCAGGGTTGGGACTAGCGGGGGGTTGGAGACCCAGTACTTC
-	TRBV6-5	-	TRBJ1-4	CASSYSRIGGVEKLFF	TGTGCCAGCAGTTATTCTCGTATAGGGGGAGTGGAAAAACTGTTTTTT
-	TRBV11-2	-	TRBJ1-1	CASSAQGNTEAFF	TGTGCCAGCAGCGCACAGGGGAACACTGAAGCTTTCTTT
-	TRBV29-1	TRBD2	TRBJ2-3	CSVWTSGTDTQYF	TGCAGCGTCTGGACTAGTGGGACAGATACGCAGTATTTT
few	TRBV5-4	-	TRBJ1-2	CASTAGMGYGYTF	TGTGCCTCCACGGCAGGGATGGGCTATGGCTACACCTTC
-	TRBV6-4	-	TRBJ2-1	CASSDSKGGYNEQFF	TGTGCCAGCAGTGACTCGAAAGGGGGCTACAATGAGCAGTTCTTC
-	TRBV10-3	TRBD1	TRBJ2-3	CAIRPGQGAADTQYF	TGTGCCATCAGGCCGGGACAGGGAGCGGCAGATACGCAGTATTTT
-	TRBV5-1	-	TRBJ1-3	CASSSRGISGNTIYF	TGCGCCAGCAGCTCGAGGGGGATCTCCGGAAACACCATATATTTT
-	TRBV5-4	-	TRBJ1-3	CASSLGRGFSGNTIYF	TGTGCCAGCAGCTTGGGCAGGGGCTTCTCTGGAAACACCATATATTTT